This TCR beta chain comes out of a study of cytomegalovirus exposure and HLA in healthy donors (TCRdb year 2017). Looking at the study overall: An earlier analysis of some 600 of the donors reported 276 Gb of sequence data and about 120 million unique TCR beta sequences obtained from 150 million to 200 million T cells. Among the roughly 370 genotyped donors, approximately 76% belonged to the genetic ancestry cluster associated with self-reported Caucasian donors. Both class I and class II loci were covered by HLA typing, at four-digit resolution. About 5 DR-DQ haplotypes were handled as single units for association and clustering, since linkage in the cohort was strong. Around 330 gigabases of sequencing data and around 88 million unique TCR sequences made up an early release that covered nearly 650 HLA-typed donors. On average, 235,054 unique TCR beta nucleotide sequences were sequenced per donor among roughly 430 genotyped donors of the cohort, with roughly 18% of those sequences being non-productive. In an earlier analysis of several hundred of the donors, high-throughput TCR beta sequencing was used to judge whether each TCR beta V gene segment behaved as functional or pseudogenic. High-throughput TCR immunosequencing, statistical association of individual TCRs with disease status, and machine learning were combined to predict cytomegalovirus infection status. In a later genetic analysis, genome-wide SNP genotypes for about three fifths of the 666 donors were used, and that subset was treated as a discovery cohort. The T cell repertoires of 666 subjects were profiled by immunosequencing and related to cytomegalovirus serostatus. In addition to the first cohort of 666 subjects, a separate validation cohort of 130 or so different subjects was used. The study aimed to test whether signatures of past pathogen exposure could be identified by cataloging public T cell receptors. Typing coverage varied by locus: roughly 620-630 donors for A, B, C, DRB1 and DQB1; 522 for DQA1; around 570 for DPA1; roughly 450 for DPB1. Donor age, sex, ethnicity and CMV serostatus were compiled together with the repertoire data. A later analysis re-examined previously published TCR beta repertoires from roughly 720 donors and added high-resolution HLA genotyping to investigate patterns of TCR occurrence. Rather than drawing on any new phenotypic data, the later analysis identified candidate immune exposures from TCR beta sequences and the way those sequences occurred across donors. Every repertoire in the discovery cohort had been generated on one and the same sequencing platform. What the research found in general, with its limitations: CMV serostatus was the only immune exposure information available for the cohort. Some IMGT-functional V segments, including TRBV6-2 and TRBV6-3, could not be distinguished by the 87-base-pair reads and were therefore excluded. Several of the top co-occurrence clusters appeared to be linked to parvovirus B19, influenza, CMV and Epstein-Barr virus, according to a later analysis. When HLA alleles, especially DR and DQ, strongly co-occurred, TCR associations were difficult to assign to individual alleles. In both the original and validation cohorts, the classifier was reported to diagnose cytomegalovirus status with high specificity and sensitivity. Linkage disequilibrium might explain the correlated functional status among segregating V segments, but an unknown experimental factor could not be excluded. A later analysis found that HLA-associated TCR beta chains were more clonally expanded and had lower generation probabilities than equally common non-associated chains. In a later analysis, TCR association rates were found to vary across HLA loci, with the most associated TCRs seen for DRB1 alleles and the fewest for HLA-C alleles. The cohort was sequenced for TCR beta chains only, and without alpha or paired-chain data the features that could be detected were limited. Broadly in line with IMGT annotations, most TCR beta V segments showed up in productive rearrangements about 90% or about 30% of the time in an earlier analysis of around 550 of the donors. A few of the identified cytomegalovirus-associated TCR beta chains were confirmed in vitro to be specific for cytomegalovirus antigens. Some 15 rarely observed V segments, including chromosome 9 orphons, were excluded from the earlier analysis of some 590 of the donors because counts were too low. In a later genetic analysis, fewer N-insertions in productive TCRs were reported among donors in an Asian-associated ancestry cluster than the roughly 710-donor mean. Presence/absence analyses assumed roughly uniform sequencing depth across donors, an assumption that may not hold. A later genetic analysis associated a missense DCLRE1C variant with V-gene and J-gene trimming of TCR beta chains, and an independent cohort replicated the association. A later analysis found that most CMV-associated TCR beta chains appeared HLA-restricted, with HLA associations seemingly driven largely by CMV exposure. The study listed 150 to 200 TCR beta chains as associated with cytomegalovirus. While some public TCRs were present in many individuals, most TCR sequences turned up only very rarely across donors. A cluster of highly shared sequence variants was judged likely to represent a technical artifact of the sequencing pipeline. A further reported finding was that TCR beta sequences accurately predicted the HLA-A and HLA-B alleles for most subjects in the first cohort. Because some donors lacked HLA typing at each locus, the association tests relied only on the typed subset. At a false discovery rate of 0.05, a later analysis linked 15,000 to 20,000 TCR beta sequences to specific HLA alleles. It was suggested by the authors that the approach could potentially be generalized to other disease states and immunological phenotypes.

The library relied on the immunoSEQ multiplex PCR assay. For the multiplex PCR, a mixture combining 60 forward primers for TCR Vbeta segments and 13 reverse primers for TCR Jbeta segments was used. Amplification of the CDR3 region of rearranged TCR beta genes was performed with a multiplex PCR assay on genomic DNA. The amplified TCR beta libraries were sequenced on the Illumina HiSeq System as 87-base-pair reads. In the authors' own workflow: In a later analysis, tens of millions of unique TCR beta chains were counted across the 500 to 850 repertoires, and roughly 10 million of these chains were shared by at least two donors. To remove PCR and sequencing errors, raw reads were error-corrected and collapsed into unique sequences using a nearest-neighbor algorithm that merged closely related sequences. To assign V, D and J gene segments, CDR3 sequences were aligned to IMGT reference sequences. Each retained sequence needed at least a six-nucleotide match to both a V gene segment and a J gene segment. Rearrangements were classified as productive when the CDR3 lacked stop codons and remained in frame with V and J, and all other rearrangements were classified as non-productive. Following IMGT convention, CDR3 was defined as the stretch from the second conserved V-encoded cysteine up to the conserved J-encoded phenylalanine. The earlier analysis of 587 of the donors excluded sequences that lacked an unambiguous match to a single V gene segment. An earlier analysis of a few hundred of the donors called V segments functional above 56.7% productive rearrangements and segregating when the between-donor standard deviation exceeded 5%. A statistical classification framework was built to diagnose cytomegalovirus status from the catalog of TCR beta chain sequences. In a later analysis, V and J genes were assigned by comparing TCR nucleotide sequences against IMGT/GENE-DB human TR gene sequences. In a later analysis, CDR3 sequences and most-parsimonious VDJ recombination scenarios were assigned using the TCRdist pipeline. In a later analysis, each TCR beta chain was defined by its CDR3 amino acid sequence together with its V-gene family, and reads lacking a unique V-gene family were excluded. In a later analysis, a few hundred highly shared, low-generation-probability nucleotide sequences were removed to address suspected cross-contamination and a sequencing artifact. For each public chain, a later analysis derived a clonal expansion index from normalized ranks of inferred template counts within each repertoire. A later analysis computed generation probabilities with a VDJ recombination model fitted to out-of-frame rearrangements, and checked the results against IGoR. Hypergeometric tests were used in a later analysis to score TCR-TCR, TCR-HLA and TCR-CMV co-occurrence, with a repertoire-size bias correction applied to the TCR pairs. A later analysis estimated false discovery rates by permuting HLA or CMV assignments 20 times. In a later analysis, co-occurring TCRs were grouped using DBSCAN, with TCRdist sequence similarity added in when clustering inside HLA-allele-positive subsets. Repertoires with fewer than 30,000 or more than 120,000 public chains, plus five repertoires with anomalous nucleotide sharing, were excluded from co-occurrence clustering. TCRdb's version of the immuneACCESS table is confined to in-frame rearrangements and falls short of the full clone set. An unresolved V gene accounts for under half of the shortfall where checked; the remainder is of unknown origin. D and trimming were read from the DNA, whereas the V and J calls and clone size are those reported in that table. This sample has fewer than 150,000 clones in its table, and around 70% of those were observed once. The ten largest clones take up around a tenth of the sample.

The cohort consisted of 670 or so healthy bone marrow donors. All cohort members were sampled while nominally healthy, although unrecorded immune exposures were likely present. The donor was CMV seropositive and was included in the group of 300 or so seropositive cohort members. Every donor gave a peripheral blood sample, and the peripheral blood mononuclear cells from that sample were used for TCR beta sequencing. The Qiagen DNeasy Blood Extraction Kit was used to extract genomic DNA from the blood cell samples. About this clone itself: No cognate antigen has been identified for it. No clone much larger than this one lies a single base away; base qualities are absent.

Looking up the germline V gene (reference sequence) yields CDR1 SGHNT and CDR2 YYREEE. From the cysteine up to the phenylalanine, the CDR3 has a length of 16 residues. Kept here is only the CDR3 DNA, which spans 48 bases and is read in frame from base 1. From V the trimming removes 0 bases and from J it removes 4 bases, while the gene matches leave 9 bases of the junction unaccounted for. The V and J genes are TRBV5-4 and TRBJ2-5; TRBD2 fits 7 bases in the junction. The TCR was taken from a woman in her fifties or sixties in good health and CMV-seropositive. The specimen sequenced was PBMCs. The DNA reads TGTGCCAGCAGCTTGGGGGCGGGGGATCGGTTAGAGACCCAGTACTTC. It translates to CASSLGAGDRLETQYF.